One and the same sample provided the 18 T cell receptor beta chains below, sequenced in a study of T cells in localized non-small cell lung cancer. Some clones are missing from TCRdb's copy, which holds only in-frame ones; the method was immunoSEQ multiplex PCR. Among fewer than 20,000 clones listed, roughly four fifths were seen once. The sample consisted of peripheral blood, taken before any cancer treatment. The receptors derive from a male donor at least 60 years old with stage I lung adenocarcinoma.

CDR3 nucleotide sequence: TGTGCCAGCAGTGACTCCCCTAGCGGGAGAGGAGATGAGCAGTTCTTC. Its translation: CASSDSPSGRGDEQFF. The V gene is TRBV6-4, the J gene TRBJ2-1, with TRBD2 identical over 10 bases. This CDR3 has 16 residues. Germline trimming cut 0 bases from V and 8 bases from J; bases unmatched to any gene: 7. CDR1 and CDR2 from the germline V gene are MRHNA and SNTAGT.

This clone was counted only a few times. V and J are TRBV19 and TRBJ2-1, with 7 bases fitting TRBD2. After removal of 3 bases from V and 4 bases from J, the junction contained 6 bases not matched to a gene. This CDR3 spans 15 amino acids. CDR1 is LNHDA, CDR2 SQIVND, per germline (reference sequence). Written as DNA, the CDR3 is TGTGCCAGTAGTATGGTGGCGGGAGAGTACAATGAGCAGTTCTTC. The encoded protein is CASSMVAGEYNEQFF.

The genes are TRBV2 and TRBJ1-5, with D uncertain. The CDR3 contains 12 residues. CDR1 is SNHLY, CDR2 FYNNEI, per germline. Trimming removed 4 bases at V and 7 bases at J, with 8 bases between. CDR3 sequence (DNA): TGTGCCAGCAGTGGCATCTGGCAGCCCCAGCATTTT. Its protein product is CASSGIWQPQHF.

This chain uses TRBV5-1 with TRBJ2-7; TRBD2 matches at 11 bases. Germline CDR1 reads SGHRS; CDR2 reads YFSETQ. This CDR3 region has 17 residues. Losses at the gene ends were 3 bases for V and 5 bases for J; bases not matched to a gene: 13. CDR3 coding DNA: TGCGCCAGCAGCTCCTCCGAACGGACTAGCGGGTACGACGAGCAGTACTTC. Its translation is CASSSSERTSGYDEQYF.

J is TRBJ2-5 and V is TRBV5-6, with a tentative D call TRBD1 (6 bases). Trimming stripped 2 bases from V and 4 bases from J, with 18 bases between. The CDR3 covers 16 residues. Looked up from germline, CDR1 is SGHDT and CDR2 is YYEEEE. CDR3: CASSFSQGWVVETQYF. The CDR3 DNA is TGTGCCAGCAGCTTCTCTCAGGGGTGGGTGGTAGAGACCCAGTACTTC. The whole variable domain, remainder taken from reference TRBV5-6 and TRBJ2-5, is DAGVTQSPTHLIKTRGQQVTLRCSPKSGHDTVSWYQQALGQGPQFIFQYYEEEERQRGNFPDRFSGHQFPNYSSELNVNALLLGDSALYLCASSFSQGWVVETQYFGPGTRLLVL.

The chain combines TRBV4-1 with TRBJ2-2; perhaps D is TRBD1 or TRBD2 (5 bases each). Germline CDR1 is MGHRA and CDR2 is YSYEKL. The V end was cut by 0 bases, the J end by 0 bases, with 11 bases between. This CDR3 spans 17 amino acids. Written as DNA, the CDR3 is TGCGCCAGCAGCCAAGATCGGGGCCTCTCGAACACCGGGGAGCTGTTTTTT. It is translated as CASSQDRGLSNTGELFF.

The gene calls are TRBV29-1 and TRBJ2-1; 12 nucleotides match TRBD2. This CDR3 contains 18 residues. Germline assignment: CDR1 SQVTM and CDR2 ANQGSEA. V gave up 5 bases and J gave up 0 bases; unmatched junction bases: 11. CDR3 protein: CSVPVTSGRSFSYNEQFF. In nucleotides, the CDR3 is TGCAGCGTTCCCGTAACTAGCGGGAGGTCCTTCTCCTACAATGAGCAGTTCTTC.

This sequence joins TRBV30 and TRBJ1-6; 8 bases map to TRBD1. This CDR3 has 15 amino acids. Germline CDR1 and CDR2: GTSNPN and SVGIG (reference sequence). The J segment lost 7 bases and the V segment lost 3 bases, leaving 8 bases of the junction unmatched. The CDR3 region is CAWSRFRGHNSPLHF. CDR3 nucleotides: TGTGCCTGGAGCAGATTCAGGGGGCACAATTCACCCCTCCACTTT.

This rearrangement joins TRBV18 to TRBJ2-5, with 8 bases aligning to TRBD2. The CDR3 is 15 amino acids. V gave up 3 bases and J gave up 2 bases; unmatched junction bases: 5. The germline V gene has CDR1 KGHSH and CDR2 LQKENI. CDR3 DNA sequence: TGTGCCAGCTCACCGTTACTAGCGGATCAAGAGACCCAGTACTTC. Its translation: CASSPLLADQETQYF.

DNA of the CDR3: TGTGCCAGCAGCTTAACGGAGGGAGGGGGCGGAGAGGGCTACACCTTC. This codes for CASSLTEGGGGEGYTF. The chain uses TRBV7-3 and TRBJ1-2; 7 bases are shared with TRBD1. Germline CDR1 and CDR2: SGHTA and FQGTGA. The CDR3 sequence is 16 residues long. V was clipped by 0 bases and J by 8 bases; unmatched bases: 12.

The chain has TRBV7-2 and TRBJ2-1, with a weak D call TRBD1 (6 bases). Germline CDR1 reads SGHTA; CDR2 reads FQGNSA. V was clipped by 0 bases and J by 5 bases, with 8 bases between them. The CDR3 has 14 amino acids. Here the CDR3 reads CASSLAYRDNEQFF. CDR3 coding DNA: TGTGCCAGCAGCTTAGCCTACAGGGACAATGAGCAGTTCTTC.

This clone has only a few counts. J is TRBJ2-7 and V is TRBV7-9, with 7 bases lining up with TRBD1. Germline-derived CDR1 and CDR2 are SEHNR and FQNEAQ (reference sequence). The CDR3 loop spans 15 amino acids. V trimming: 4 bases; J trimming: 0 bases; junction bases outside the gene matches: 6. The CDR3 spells CASSSAGTASYEQYF. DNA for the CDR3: TGTGCCAGCAGCTCGGCCGGGACAGCCTCCTACGAGCAGTACTTC.

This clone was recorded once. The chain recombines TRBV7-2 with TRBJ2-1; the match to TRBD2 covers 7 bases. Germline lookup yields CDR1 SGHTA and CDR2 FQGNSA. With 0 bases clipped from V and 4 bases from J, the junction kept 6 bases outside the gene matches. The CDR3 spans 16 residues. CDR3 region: CASSLAPYSGYNEQFF. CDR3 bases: TGTGCCAGCAGCTTAGCCCCTTATAGCGGGTACAATGAGCAGTTCTTC.

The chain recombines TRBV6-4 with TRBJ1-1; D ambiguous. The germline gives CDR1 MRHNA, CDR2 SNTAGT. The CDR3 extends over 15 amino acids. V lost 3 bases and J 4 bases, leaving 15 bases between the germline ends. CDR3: CASSESSSHVTEAFF. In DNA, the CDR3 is TGTGCCAGCAGTGAAAGCAGCTCCCATGTCACTGAAGCTTTCTTT.

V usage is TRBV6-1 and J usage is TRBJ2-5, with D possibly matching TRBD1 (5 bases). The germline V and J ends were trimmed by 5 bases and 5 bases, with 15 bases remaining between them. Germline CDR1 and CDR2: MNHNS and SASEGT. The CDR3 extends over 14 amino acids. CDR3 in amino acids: CASSLAGRRETQYF. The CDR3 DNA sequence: TGTGCCAGCAGTCTGGCAGGGCGAAGGGAGACCCAGTACTTC.

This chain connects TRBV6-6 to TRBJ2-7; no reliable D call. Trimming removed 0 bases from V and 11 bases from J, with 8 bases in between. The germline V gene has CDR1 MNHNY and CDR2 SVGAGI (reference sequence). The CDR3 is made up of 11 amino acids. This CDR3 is CASSYSVDKYF. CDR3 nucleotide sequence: TGTGCCAGCAGTTACTCAGTGGATAAGTACTTC.

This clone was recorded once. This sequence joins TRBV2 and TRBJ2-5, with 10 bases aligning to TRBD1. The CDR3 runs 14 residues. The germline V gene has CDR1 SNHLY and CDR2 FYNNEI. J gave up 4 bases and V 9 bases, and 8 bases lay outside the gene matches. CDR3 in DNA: TGTGCCAGTCCACCCCGGACAGGGGGAGAGACCCAGTACTTC. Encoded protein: CASPPRTGGETQYF.

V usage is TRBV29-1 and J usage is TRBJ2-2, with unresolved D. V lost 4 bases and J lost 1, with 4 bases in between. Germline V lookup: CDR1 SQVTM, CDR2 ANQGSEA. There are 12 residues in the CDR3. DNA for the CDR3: TGCAGCGTTGGGGGGAACACCGGGGAGCTGTTTTTT. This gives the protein CSVGGNTGELFF.